Described below is a single TCR beta chain sequence and its context. The antigen it recognizes is unknown. No base-level quality is on record; no much larger clone is a single base apart. This entry is derived from a study of blood T cell repertoires in COVID-19 (dated by TCRdb to 2019 to 2021). Broadly, across the study: The collaborator samples originated in the United States, Italy and Spain and spanned the acute and convalescent phases of COVID-19. The prospective study material was composed of cDNA or gDNA derived from T cells, B-cell-depleted T cells, or PBMCs. The dataset comprised deeply sampled blood TCRbeta repertoires from subjects exposed to, actively infected with, or recovered from COVID-19. A freely available public database, intended as a resource for researchers studying the immune response to SARS-CoV-2, is where the repertoires were released. Samples were obtained from the ongoing ImmuneRACE study (first 160 participants) and from approximately 1,200 subjects provided by 6 global collaborators. Sample metadata almost always included a de-identified subject ID, COVID-19 status, age in years and sex. Where available, HLA class I and class II types were obtained from metadata supplied by the sample provider rather than from assay-based typing. General findings and caveats noted by the study authors: The quantity of clinical and demographic metadata differed by source and by participant and was supplied without curation.

The CDR3 sequence holds 15 residues, the cysteine and phenylalanine included. The entry retains the CDR3 DNA only, 45 bases that are in frame from base 1. V ends up 4 bases short and J 1 base short, with an unmatched junction base count of 4. The germline V gene specifies ENHRY as CDR1 and SYGVKD as CDR2. TCRbeta CDR3 regions were amplified from genomic DNA using the immunoSEQ Assay, a bias-controlled multiplex PCR. On the study's bioinformatics: The number of nucleated cells in each sample was estimated from the amplification of reference gene primers within the assay. Sequence reads were collapsed and filtered to measure the absolute abundance of every unique TCRbeta CDR3 rearrangement. For each sample, productive Simpson clonality was calculated as the square root of Simpson's diversity index across productive rearrangements. TCRdb stores this immuneACCESS table with in-frame sequences only. Part of the clones is absent; in the studies checked, under half of the shortfall reflects unresolved V genes, and no reason is known for the rest. That table supplies the V and J calls and clone size; D and trimming were determined from the DNA. The sample includes fewer than 250,000 clones, with around 90% observed a single time. The ten largest clones take up roughly 16% of the sample.

Participants in the prospective study were aged about 18 to 100 years, lived in under 30 United States geographic areas, and enrolled through a virtual design. To assign participants to cohorts, the prospective study relied on clinical history that participants themselves reported in a screening survey and a study questionnaire. Exposed participants had been in contact, within 2 weeks of entering the study, with a person who had a PCR-confirmed or clinician-diagnosed case of COVID-19. In the prospective study, whole blood, serum and a nasopharyngeal or oropharyngeal swab were collected from each participant by mobile phlebotomists. Prospective study participants could optionally give additional blood draws and questionnaires over a 2-month period. Before DNA extraction, blood samples from the prospective study were shipped at room temperature or frozen.

Recombination linked TRBV10-3 to TRBJ2-3, with 8 bases in between that match TRBD1. Sequencing input: PBMCs or T cells enriched from blood (not recorded which). The TCR sequence derives from a young man who had been exposed to COVID-19. The CDR3 sequence is CAISVEGQGTDTQYF. DNA sequence: TGTGCCATCAGTGTAGAGGGACAGGGCACAGATACGCAGTATTTT.